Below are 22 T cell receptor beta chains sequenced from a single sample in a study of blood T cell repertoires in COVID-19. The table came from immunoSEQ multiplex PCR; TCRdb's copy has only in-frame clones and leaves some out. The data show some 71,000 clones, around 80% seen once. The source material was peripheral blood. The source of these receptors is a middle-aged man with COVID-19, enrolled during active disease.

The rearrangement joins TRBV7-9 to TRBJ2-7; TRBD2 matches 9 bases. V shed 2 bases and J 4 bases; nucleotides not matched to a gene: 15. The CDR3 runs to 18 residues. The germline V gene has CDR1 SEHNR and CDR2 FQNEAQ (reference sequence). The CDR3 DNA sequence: TGTGCCAGCAGCTTAAACGCGGGGGGGCCGGTCGGATGGTACGAGCAGTACTTC. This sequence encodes CASSLNAGGPVGWYEQYF.

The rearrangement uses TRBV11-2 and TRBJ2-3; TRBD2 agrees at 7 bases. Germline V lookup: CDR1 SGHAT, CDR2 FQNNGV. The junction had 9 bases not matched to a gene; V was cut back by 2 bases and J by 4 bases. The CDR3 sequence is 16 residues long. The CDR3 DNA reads TGTGCCAGCAGCTTAATAAATTCTGGGGGGGCAGATACGCAGTATTTT. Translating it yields CASSLINSGGADTQYF.

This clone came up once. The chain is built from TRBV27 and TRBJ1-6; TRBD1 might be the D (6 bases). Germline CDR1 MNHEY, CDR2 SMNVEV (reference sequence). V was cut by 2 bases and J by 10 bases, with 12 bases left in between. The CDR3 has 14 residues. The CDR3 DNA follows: TGTGCCAGCAGTTTAAGACAGGAGAGGTCACCCCTCCACTTT. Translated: CASSLRQERSPLHF.

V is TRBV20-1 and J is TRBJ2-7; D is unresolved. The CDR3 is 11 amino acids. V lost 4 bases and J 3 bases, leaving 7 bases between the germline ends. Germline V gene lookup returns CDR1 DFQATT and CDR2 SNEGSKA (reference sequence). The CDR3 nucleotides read TGCAGTGCTATACACAGCTACGAGCAGTACTTC. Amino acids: CSAIHSYEQYF.

CDR3 in amino acids: CASSLSTDTQYF. CDR3 nucleotides: TGTGCCAGCAGCCTTAGTACAGATACGCAGTATTTT. V is TRBV3-1 (or the pseudogene TRBV3-2) and J is TRBJ2-3; D not certain. This CDR3 has 12 residues. The V and J ends lost 4 bases and 3 bases respectively, with 5 bases between them. CDR1 is LGHDT, CDR2 YNNKEL, per germline (reference sequence).

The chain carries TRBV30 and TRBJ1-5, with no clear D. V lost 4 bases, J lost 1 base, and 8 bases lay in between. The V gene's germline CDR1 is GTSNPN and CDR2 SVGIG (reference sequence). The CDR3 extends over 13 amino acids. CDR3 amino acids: CAWTSGSNQPQHF. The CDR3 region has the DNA TGTGCCTGGACTTCGGGAAGCAATCAGCCCCAGCATTTT.

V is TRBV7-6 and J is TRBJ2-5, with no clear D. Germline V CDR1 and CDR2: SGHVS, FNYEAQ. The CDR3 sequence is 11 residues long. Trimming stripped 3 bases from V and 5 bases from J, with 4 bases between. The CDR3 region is CASSLQETQYF. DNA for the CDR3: TGTGCCAGCAGCTTGCAGGAGACCCAGTACTTC.

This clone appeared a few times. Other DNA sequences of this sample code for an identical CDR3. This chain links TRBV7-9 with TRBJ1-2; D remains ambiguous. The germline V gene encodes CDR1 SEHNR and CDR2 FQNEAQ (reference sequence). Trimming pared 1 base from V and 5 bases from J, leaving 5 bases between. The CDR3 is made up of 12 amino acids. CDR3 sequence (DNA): TGTGCCAGCAGCTTAGGAGATTATGGCTACACCTTC. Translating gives CASSLGDYGYTF.

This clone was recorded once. As DNA, the CDR3 is TGTGCCAGCAGCCCCCTAGCGGGGGGGCCTAATGAGCAGTTCTTC. Translation gives CASSPLAGGPNEQFF. The rearrangement joins TRBV3-1 (or the pseudogene TRBV3-2) to TRBJ2-1; TRBD2 matches 12 bases. The J segment lost 7 bases and the V segment lost 4 bases, leaving 5 bases of the junction unmatched. Per the germline V gene, CDR1 is LGHDT and CDR2 is YNNKEL (reference sequence). The CDR3 is made up of 15 amino acids.

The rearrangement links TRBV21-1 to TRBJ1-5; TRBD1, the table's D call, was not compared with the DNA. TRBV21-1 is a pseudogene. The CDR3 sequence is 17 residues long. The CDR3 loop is CASSKAGTGGGNQPQHF. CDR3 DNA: TGTGCCAGCAGCAAAGCTGGGACAGGGGGCGGCAATCAGCCCCAGCATTTT.

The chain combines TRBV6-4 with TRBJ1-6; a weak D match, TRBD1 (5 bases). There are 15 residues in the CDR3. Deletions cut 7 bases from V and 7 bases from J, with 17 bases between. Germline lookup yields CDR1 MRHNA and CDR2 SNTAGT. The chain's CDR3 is CASTPRAGGNSPLHF. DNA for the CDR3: TGTGCCAGCACCCCCCGGGCCGGGGGGAATTCACCCCTCCACTTT.

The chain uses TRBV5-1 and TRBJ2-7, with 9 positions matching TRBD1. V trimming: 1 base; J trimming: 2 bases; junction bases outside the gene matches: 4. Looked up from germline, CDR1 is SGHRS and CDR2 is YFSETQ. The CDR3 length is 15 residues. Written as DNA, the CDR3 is TGCGCCAGCAGCTTGTTCGGACAGGGGCCCTACGAGCAGTACTTC. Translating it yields CASSLFGQGPYEQYF.

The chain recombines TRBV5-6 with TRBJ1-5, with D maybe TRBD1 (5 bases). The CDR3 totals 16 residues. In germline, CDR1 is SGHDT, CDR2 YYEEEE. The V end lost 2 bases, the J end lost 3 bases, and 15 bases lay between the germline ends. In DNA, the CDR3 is TGTGCCAGCAGCTTCAGGGCAGCCTCTAACAATCAGCCCCAGCATTTT. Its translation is CASSFRAASNNQPQHF.

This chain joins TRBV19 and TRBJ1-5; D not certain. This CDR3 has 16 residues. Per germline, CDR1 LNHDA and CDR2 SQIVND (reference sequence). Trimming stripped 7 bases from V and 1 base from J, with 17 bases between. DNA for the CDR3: TGTGCCAGTATGTCACGATCGGGATACAGCAATCAGCCCCAGCATTTT. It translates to CASMSRSGYSNQPQHF.

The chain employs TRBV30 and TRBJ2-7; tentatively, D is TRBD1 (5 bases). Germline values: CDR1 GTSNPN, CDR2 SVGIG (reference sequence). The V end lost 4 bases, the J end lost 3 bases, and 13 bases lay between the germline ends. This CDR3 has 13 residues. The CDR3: CAWTVGQGYEQYF. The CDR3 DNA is TGTGCCTGGACTGTGGGGCAGGGCTACGAGCAGTACTTC.

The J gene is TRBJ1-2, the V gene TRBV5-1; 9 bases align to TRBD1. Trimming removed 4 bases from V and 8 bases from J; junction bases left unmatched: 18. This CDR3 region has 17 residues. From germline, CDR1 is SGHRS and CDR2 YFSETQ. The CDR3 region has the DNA TGCGCCAGCAGCACACCGGGACAGGGTAGTACGGTACGAGGCTACACCTTC. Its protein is CASSTPGQGSTVRGYTF.

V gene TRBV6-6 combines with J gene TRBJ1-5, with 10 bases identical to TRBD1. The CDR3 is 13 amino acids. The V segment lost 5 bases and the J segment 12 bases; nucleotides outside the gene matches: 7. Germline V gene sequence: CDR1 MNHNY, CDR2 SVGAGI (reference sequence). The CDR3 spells CASSLGTGAGQHF. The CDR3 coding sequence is TGTGCCAGCAGTCTGGGGACAGGGGCAGGCCAGCATTTT.

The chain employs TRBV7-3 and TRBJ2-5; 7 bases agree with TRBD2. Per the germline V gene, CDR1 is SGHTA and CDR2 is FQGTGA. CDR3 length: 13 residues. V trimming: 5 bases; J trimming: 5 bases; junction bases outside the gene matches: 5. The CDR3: CASSQTGGETQYF. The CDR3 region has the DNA TGTGCCAGCAGCCAAACCGGGGGGGAGACCCAGTACTTC.

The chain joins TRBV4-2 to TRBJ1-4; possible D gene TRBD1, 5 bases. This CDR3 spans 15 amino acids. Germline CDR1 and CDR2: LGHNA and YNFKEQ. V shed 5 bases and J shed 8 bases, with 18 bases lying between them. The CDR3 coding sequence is TGTGCCAGCAGCACGCCGGACATTTCGGGCGAAAAACTGTTTTTT. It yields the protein CASSTPDISGEKLFF.

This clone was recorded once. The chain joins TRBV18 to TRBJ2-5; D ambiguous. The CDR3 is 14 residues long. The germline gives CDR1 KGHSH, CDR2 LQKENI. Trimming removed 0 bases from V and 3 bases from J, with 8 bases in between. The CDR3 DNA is TGTGCCAGCTCACCACCGTTGCTAGAAGAGACCCAGTACTTC. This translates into CASSPPLLEETQYF.

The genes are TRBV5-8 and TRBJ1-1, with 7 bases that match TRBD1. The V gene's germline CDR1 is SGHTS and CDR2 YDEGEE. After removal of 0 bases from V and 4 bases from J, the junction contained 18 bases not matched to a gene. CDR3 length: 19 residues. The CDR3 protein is CASSLDRGSFFIAGTEAFF. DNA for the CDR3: TGTGCCAGCAGCTTGGACAGGGGATCATTTTTCATCGCGGGCACTGAAGCTTTCTTT.

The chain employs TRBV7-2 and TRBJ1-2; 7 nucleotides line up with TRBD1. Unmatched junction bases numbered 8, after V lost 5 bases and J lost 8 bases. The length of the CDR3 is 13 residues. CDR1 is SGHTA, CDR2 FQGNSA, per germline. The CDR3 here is CASSPQGMRGYTF. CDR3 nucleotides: TGTGCCAGCAGCCCACAGGGGATGCGAGGCTACACCTTC.